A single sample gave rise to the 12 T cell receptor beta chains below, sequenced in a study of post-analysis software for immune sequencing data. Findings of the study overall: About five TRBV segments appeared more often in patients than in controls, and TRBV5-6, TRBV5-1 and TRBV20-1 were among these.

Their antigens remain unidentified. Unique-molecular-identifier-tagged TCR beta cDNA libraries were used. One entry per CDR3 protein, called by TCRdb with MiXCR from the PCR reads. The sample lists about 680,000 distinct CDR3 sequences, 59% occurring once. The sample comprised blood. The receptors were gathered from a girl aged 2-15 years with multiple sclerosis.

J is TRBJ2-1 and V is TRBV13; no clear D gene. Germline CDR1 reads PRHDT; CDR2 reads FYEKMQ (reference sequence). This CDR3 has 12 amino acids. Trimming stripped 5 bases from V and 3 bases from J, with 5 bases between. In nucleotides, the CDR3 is TGTGCCAGCAGCCAGGACTACAATGAGCAGTTCTTC. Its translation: CASSQDYNEQFF.

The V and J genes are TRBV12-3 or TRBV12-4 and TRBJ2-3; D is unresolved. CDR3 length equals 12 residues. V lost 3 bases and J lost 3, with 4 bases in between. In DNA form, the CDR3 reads TGTGCCAGCAGTTTTAGGACAGATACGCAGTATTTT. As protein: CASSFRTDTQYF.

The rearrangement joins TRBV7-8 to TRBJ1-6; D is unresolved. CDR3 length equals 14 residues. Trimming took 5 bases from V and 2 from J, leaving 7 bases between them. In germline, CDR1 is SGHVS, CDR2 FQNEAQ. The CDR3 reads CASSLRAYNSPLHF. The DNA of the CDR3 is TGTGCCAGCAGCCTCCGGGCCTATAATTCACCCCTCCACTTT.

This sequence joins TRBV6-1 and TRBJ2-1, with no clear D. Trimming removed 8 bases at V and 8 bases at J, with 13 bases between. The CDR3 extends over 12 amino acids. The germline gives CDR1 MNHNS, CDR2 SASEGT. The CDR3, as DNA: TGTGCCAGCTTAAAGCAGTTCCATGAGCAGTTCTTC. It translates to CASLKQFHEQFF.

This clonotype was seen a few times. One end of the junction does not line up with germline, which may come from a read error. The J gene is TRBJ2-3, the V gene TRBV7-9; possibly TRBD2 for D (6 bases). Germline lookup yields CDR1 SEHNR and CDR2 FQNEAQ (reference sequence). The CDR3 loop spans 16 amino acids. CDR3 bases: TGCGCCAGCAGCCTCGGGGGAAGCGGGAGCACAGATACGCAGTATTTT. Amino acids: CASSLGGSGSTDTQYF. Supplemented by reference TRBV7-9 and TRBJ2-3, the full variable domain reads DTGVSQNPRHKITKRGQNVTFRCDPISEHNRLYWYRQTLGQGPEFLTYFQNEAQLEKSRLLSDRFSAERPKGSFSTLEIQRTEQGDSAMYLCASSLGGSGSTDTQYFGPGTRLTVL.

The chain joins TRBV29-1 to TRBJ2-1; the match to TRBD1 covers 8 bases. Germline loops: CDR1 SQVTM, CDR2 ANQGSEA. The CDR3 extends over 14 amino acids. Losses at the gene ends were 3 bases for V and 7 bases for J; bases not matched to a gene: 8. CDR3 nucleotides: TGCAGCGTTGACCAGGACAGGGTGGGGAATGAGCAGTTCTTC. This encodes CSVDQDRVGNEQFF.

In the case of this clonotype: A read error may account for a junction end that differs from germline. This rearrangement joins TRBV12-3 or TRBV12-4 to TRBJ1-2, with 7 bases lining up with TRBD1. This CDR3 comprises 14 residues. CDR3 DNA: TGTGCCAGCAGTCCGTGGGACAGAAACTATGGCCACACCTTC. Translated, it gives CASSPWDRNYGHTF.

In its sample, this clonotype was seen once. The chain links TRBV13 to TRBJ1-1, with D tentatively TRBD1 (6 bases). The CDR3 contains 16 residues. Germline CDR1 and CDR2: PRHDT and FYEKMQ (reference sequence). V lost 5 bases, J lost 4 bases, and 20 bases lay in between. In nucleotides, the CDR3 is TGTGCCAGCAGCGTGGGCGGGGGCGCCGGGATCACTGAAGCTTTCTTT. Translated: CASSVGGGAGITEAFF.

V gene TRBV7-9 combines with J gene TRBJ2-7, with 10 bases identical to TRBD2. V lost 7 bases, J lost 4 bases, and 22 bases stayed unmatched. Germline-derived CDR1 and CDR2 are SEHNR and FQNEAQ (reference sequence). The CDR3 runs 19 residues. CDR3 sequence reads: CASTSTIPNGTSARYEQYF. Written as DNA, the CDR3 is TGTGCCAGCACCTCTACGATCCCGAATGGGACTAGCGCCAGGTACGAGCAGTACTTC.

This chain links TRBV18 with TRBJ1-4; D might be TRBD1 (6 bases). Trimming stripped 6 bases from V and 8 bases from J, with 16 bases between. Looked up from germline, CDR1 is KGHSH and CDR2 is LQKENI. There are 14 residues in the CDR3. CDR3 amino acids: CASSPGVKVEKLFF. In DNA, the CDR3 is TGTGCCAGCTCCCCAGGGGTGAAGGTAGAAAAACTGTTTTTT.

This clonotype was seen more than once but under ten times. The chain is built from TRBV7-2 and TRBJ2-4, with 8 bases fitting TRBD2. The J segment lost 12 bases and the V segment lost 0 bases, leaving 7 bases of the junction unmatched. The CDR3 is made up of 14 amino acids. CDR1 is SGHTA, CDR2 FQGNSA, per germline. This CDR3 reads CASSLAWAGGPQYF. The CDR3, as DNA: TGTGCCAGCAGCTTAGCGTGGGCGGGAGGCCCTCAGTACTTC. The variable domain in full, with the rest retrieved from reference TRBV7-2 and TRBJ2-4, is GAGVSQSPSNKVTEKGKDVELRCDPISGHTALYWYRQSLGQGLEFLIYFQGNSAPDKSGLPSDRFSAERTGGSVSTLTIQRTQQEDSAVYLCASSLAWAGGPQYFGAGTRLSVL.

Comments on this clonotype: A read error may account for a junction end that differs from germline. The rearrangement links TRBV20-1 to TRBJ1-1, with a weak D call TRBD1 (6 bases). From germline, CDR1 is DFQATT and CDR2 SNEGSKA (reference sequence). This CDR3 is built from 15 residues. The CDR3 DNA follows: TGCAGTACTAGCGCGGCAGGGGTCCCCACCGGGGAGCTGTTCTTT. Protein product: CSTSAAGVPTGELFF.